The 31 T cell receptor beta chains given below trace back to one sample, sequenced in a study of blood T cells in healthy people across ages. A second PCR of about 6 to 11 cycles used a sample-barcoded 5' primer and a J-beta primer mix. One entry per CDR3 protein results from TCRdb running MiXCR on the 5' RACE reads. The sample has some 940,000 distinct CDR3 sequences, 25% to 30% seen once; the top ten hold 10%. These records were also assigned to another study, of T cells of mothers and their children.

Sequences were obtained from blood. These receptors were taken from a woman in her forties in good health.

The CDR3 DNA is TGCAGTGCCGGCGACAGCAGCTCCTACGAGCAGTACTTC. It encodes CSAGDSSSYEQYF. The J gene is TRBJ2-7, the V gene TRBV20-1; the D gene is possibly TRBD1 (5 bases). Germline V gene sequence: CDR1 DFQATT, CDR2 SNEGSKA (reference sequence). The CDR3 sequence is 13 residues long. Trimming stripped 6 bases from V and 0 bases from J, with 12 bases between.

This clonotype was detected ten times or more. A single base separates this from a much larger clone, so it may be a read error. The chain uses TRBV30 and TRBJ2-5; D may be TRBD1 or TRBD2 (5 bases each). V lost 1 base to trimming and J lost 5 bases, with 14 bases between them. The germline V gene encodes CDR1 GTSNPN and CDR2 SVGIG (reference sequence). This CDR3 has 14 residues. As DNA, the CDR3 is TGTGCCTGGAGTGGGGACGGGCACCGGGAGACCCAGTACTTC. Protein product: CAWSGDGHRETQYF. Drawing the rest from reference TRBV30 and TRBJ2-5, the complete variable domain is SQTIHQWPATLVQPVGSPLSLECTVEGTSNPNLYWYRQAAGRGLQLLFYSVGIGQISSEVPQNLSASRPQDRQFILSSKKLLLSDSGFYLCAWSGDGHRETQYFGPGTRLLVL.

The CDR3 coding sequence is TGTGCCACCAGGAGGGATACAGGAGGTTCACCCCTCCACTTT. Encoded protein: CATRRDTGGSPLHF. The chain carries TRBV6-5 and TRBJ1-6; TRBD1 might be the D (5 bases). Between the trimmed V and J ends, which lost 10 bases and 9 bases, there was a span of 19 bases. This CDR3 region has 14 residues. Looked up from germline, CDR1 is MNHEY and CDR2 is SVGAGI.

The chain joins TRBV4-3 to TRBJ1-5; TRBD1 might be the D (6 bases). Looked up from germline, CDR1 is LGHNA and CDR2 is YSLEER. The CDR3 covers 15 residues. The V gene lost 4 bases and the J gene lost 1 base, with 11 bases spanning the gap. The CDR3 is CASSPEGESNQPQHF. The CDR3 DNA reads TGCGCCAGCAGCCCAGAGGGGGAAAGCAATCAGCCCCAGCATTTT.

The chain recombines TRBV7-3 with TRBJ1-5; possible D gene TRBD1, 5 bases. CDR1 and CDR2 from the germline V gene are SGHTA and FQGTGA. This CDR3 contains 13 residues. The CDR3 region is CTSSRDAGQPQHF. CDR3 DNA sequence: TGTACAAGCAGCAGGGACGCGGGACAGCCCCAGCATTTT.

This clonotype was detected ten times or more. This sequence joins TRBV7-2 and TRBJ2-5; D call uncertain. The CDR3 has 13 amino acids. Germline V lookup: CDR1 SGHTA, CDR2 FQGNSA. The V and J ends lost 2 bases and 2 bases respectively, with 6 bases between them. The CDR3: CASSLQAQETQYF. The CDR3 DNA is TGTGCCAGCAGCTTACAGGCGCAAGAGACCCAGTACTTC. Looking up the rest from reference TRBV7-2 and TRBJ2-5 gives the full variable domain: GAGVSQSPSNKVTEKGKDVELRCDPISGHTALYWYRQSLGQGLEFLIYFQGNSAPDKSGLPSDRFSAERTGGSVSTLTIQRTQQEDSAVYLCASSLQAQETQYFGPGTRLLVL.

The J gene is TRBJ1-1, the V gene TRBV4-3; 8 nucleotides align to TRBD1. V lost 3 bases and J lost 1; bases outside the gene matches: 7. The germline CDR1 and CDR2 sequences are LGHNA and YSLEER. There are 16 residues in the CDR3. This chain's CDR3 is CASSQRTGRGNTEAFF. The CDR3 region has the DNA TGCGCCAGCAGCCAGCGGACAGGGAGGGGGAACACTGAAGCTTTCTTT.

Comment on this clonotype: This may be a read error: a much more frequent sequence differs by one nucleotide. The rearrangement joins TRBV12-3 or TRBV12-4 to TRBJ2-5; no firm D call. The J call may be in error: the DNA end matches TRBJ2-7 better. The CDR3 is 11 residues long. The chain's CDR3 is CASSVEHEQYF. In DNA, the CDR3 is TGTGCCAGCAGTGTGGAGCACGAGCAGTACTTC.

V usage is TRBV2 and J usage is TRBJ1-5; D gene ambiguous. This CDR3 region has 12 residues. Trimming shortened V by 3 bases and J by 7 bases, and 7 bases separated the two germline ends. The germline CDR1 and CDR2 sequences are SNHLY and FYNNEI. This chain's CDR3 is CASSDHGQPQHF. The CDR3 DNA reads as TGTGCCAGCAGTGATCACGGACAGCCCCAGCATTTT.

Only one count was recorded for this clonotype. The V call is TRBV25-1, the J call TRBJ2-7; D is possibly TRBD1 (6 bases). This CDR3 is built from 13 residues. Germline V lookup: CDR1 MGHDK, CDR2 SYGVNS. The ends were cut back, 3 bases at V and 4 bases at J, with 10 bases in the middle. The CDR3 region has the DNA TGTGCCAGCAGTGATTTTCAGGGGTACGAGCAGTACTTC. Translated: CASSDFQGYEQYF.

This clonotype appeared a few times. V gene TRBV4-1 combines with J gene TRBJ1-1; a weak D match, TRBD1 (6 bases). CDR3 size: 15 residues. CDR1 and CDR2 (germline): MGHRA, YSYEKL. The V end was cut by 5 bases, the J end by 3 bases, with 16 bases between. In nucleotides, the CDR3 is TGCGCCAGCAGCGGACAAAGGGGGTTTGACACTGAAGCTTTCTTT. Encoded protein: CASSGQRGFDTEAFF.

The chain uses TRBV3-1 and TRBJ2-4; D possibly uses TRBD1 or TRBD2 (5 bases each). CDR3 length equals 13 residues. V lost 2 bases, J lost 13 bases, and 15 bases lay in between. In germline, CDR1 is LGHDT, CDR2 YNNKEL (reference sequence). The CDR3 DNA sequence: TGTGCCAGCAGCCAAAACTGGGCCAGGGAGCAGTACTTC. Translating it yields CASSQNWAREQYF.

The rearrangement joins TRBV10-3 to TRBJ1-2, with D maybe TRBD1 (5 bases). The V end was cut by 10 bases, the J end by 6 bases, with 18 bases between. Germline CDR1 reads ENHRY; CDR2 reads SYGVKD. The CDR3 has 13 amino acids. CDR3 sequence: CATSSRVEDGYTF. CDR3 nucleotide sequence: TGTGCCACCAGCTCCAGGGTTGAGGATGGCTACACCTTC.

With respect to this clonotype: Given a much more abundant clone one base away, this may be a read error. The gene calls are TRBV5-1 and TRBJ2-7, with D possibly being TRBD2 (6 bases). With 3 bases removed from V and 2 bases from J, the gap between germline ends came to 12 bases. The CDR3 is 14 amino acids. Germline V gene data show CDR1 as SGHRS and CDR2 as YFSETQ. CDR3 coding DNA: TGCGCCAGCAGCTGGGGCGGGGCAGCCTACGAGCAGTACTTC. Residues: CASSWGGAAYEQYF. Together with reference TRBV5-1 and TRBJ2-7, the CDR3 gives the full variable domain: KAGVTQTPRYLIKTRGQQVTLSCSPISGHRSVSWYQQTPGQGLQFLFEYFSETQRNKGNFPGRFSGRQFSNSRSEMNVSTLELGDSALYLCASSWGGAAYEQYFGPGTRLTVT.

This clonotype has at least ten counts. The chain links TRBV14 to TRBJ1-6; no clear D. This CDR3 has 17 residues. Trimming cost V 1 base and J 2 bases, with 12 bases left between them. The germline V gene has CDR1 SGHDN and CDR2 FVKESK. CDR3 nucleotide sequence: TGTGCCAGCAGCCAAGTACCAATGGCAGCCTATAATTCACCCCTCCACTTT. The encoded protein is CASSQVPMAAYNSPLHF.

This clonotype was counted at least ten times. V and J are TRBV7-2 and TRBJ2-3, with 8 bases identical to TRBD2. CDR3 length: 17 amino acids. Germline V gives CDR1 SGHTA, CDR2 FQGNSA. V lost 5 bases and J lost 0; bases outside the gene matches: 10. The CDR3 loop is CASSLGTGGVSTDTQYF. The CDR3 nucleotides are TGTGCCAGCAGCCTAGGAACCGGGGGGGTTAGCACAGATACGCAGTATTTT.

This clonotype occurred many times. The chain is built from TRBV7-2 and TRBJ2-1; D is unclear. V was trimmed by 4 bases and J by 7 bases, leaving 14 bases between them. Germline V gene lookup returns CDR1 SGHTA and CDR2 FQGNSA. This CDR3 has 14 residues. The CDR3 nucleotides are TGTGCCAGCAGCTCCCTCCCGACTGCAAATGAGCAGTTCTTC. This encodes CASSSLPTANEQFF.

With regard to this clonotype: Sequence at one end of the junction differs from germline and may be a read error. J is TRBJ1-1 and V is TRBV7-9; D not certain. This CDR3 has 14 residues. CDR1 and CDR2 from the germline V gene are SEHNR and FQNEAQ (reference sequence). This CDR3 reads CASNLDSAVTEAFF. CDR3 nucleotide sequence: TGTGCCAGCAACTTAGACTCTGCGGTCACTGAAGCTTTCTTT.

Regarding this clonotype: It differs at one base from a far larger clone, so likely a read error. The genes are TRBV7-2 and TRBJ1-2; D remains unclear. Germline CDR1 reads SGHTA; CDR2 reads FQGNSA. This CDR3 comprises 14 residues. CDR3: CAGSLQGGNYGYTF. The CDR3 DNA follows: TGTGCCGGCAGCTTACAAGGAGGAAACTATGGCTACACCTTC.

The chain carries TRBV20-1 and TRBJ2-1; D gene unclear. Germline CDR1 is DFQATT and CDR2 is SNEGSKA (reference sequence). This CDR3 region has 13 residues. Trimming pared 0 bases from V and 8 bases from J, leaving 11 bases between. The CDR3 loop is CSARDSLLHEQFF. Written as DNA, the CDR3 is TGCAGTGCTAGAGACAGCCTCCTCCATGAGCAGTTCTTC.

This clonotype was observed a few times. The chain recombines TRBV20-1 with TRBJ1-2; maybe TRBD1 (6 bases). CDR1 and CDR2 from the germline V gene are DFQATT and SNEGSKA (reference sequence). V lost 1 base and J lost 0, with 15 bases in between. The length of the CDR3 is 16 residues. The DNA of the CDR3 is TGCAGTGCTAGAGGGGGGCCAGATCGATCTAACTATGGCTACACCTTC. As protein: CSARGGPDRSNYGYTF.

J is TRBJ2-5 and V is TRBV20-1; 10 bases match TRBD1. Per germline, CDR1 DFQATT and CDR2 SNEGSKA (reference sequence). V was pared by 0 bases and J by 4 bases, with 8 bases of the junction left unmatched. The CDR3 covers 16 residues. CDR3 loop: CSARDGATGGLETQYF. Written as DNA, the CDR3 is TGCAGTGCTAGAGATGGGGCGACAGGGGGCTTAGAGACCCAGTACTTC.

Only a few counts were recorded for this clonotype. A much bigger clone sits one base away, suggesting this may be a read error. This chain joins TRBV7-2 and TRBJ2-1, with TRBD2 matching 8 bases. Matching the DNA end better, TRBJ2-7 makes the J call doubtful. This CDR3 has 15 amino acids. Germline CDR1 is SGHTA and CDR2 is FQGNSA. CDR3 DNA: TGTGCCAGCAGCTTAGATGCGGGGGGAAGCAATGAGCAGTACTTC. This translates into CASSLDAGGSNEQYF.

This clonotype appeared a few times. The rearrangement links TRBV5-1 to TRBJ2-5; 10 nucleotides match TRBD2. This CDR3 has 15 amino acids. The germline CDR1 and CDR2 sequences are SGHRS and YFSETQ. V trimming: 0 bases; J trimming: 5 bases; junction bases outside the gene matches: 4. The CDR3 nucleotides read TGCGCCAGCAGCTTGGGTGGGACTAGCGAGGAGACCCAGTACTTC. As protein: CASSLGGTSEETQYF.

This clonotype was observed many times. The J gene is TRBJ2-1, the V gene TRBV6-2 or TRBV6-3, with D perhaps TRBD1 (6 bases). Germline CDR1 MNHEY, CDR2 SVGEGT. The V gene lost 4 bases and the J gene lost 6 bases, with 13 bases spanning the gap. The CDR3 sequence is 14 residues long. Here the CDR3 reads CASSFPGHSNEQFF. The CDR3 nucleotides are TGTGCCAGCAGTTTCCCGGGACACAGCAATGAGCAGTTCTTC.

The V and J genes are TRBV7-3 and TRBJ2-5; TRBD1 aligns across 9 bases. Germline loops: CDR1 SGHTA, CDR2 FQGTGA. V shed 5 bases and J 6 bases; nucleotides not matched to a gene: 4. CDR3 length: 13 residues. CDR3 DNA: TGTGCCAGCAGCGAGACAGGGGGACAGACCCAGTACTTC. This translates into CASSETGGQTQYF. The variable domain in full, completed from reference TRBV7-3 and TRBJ2-5, reads GAGVSQTPSNKVTEKGKYVELRCDPISGHTALYWYRQSLGQGPEFLIYFQGTGAADDSGLPNDRFFAVRPEGSVSTLKIQRTERGDSAVYLCASSETGGQTQYFGPGTRLLVL.

This clonotype came up many times. This chain joins TRBV12-3 or TRBV12-4 and TRBJ1-2; D call uncertain. Trimming removed 7 bases at V and 8 bases at J, with 8 bases between. CDR3 length: 10 residues. CDR3 loop: CASNPGGYTF. CDR3 coding DNA: TGTGCCAGCAACCCCGGGGGCTACACCTTC.

In its sample, this clonotype was seen many times. The genes are TRBV30 and TRBJ2-7; D uncertain. The CDR3 extends over 12 amino acids. CDR1 and CDR2 (germline): GTSNPN, SVGIG (reference sequence). Trimming removed 3 bases at V and 7 bases at J, with 13 bases between. CDR3 in DNA: TGTGCCTGGAGCTTAGCAGGTCTGGAGCAGTACTTC. This gives the protein CAWSLAGLEQYF.

In this sample, this clonotype turned up a few times. The chain recombines TRBV28 with TRBJ2-3; 7 bases line up with TRBD1. Losses at the gene ends were 5 bases for V and 3 bases for J; bases not matched to a gene: 11. CDR3 length: 16 residues. Looked up from germline, CDR1 is MDHEN and CDR2 is SYDVKM. In DNA, the CDR3 is TGTGCCAGCAGTCAGTCCGGGACAGCGAAAACAGATACGCAGTATTTT. The encoded protein is CASSQSGTAKTDTQYF.

Ten or more counts support this clonotype. This rearrangement joins TRBV6-6 to TRBJ2-1; D uncertain. The germline V and J ends were trimmed by 2 bases and 3 bases, with 5 bases remaining between them. CDR1 is MNHNY and CDR2 is SVGAGI in the germline V gene (reference sequence). CDR3 length: 13 residues. The CDR3 region is CASSYSLYNEQFF. For the CDR3, the DNA is TGTGCCAGCAGTTACAGCCTCTACAATGAGCAGTTCTTC.

This clonotype was counted at least ten times. V and J are TRBV20-1 and TRBJ1-6; D unclear. Trimming removed 0 bases from V and 0 bases from J, with 9 bases in between. Per germline, CDR1 DFQATT and CDR2 SNEGSKA (reference sequence). This CDR3 has 16 residues. In nucleotides, the CDR3 is TGCAGTGCTAGAGATTCCGGAAGCTCCTATAATTCACCCCTCCACTTT. This encodes CSARDSGSSYNSPLHF.